These T cell receptor beta chains were read from a single sample in a study of T cell clones after liver transplantation. Clones were sequenced by immunoSEQ multiplex PCR, and TCRdb holds only the in-frame ones, with some missing. The sample contains about 47,000 clones, 86% of which appear only once. This specimen was CD8+ T cells from blood, taken 12 months after liver transplant. The receptors originated from a human patient who received a liver transplant. The graft donor may have contributed some T cells. Both conserved end residues are part of each CDR3. Fields, in order: D gene, V gene, J gene, clone size, CDR3 DNA, CDR3 protein. D genes are given only for firm matches. Clone sizes are given selectively: once, few, many, or a class where the clone is expanded.

>-|TRBV4-1|TRBJ1-4|-
TGCGCCAGCAGCCACTGGGAAAATGAAAAACTGTTTTTT
CASSHWENEKLFF
>-|TRBV9|TRBJ2-5|-
TGTGCCAGCGGATCAGGTCCGGGGACCCAGTACTTC
CASGSGPGTQYF
>-|TRBV14|TRBJ2-3|-
TGTGCCAGCAGCCTTAGCTCACCTAGCACAGATACGCAGTATTTT
CASSLSSPSTDTQYF
>-|TRBV4-1|TRBJ1-2|-
TGCGCCAGCGGGGAGAGAAAAGGTGGGAACTATGGCTACACCTTC
CASGERKGGNYGYTF
>TRBD2|TRBV5-6|TRBJ2-7|few
TGTGCCAGCAGCAGGCCGACTAGCGGAACCTACGAGCAGTACTTC
CASSRPTSGTYEQYF
>TRBD1|TRBV19|TRBJ2-7|few
TGTGCCAGTAGTATACCCCTGGACAGGGGAGACTACGAGCAGTACTTC
CASSIPLDRGDYEQYF
>-|TRBV4-3|TRBJ2-7|-
TGCGCCAGCAGCCAAGAAGAGGGAGACGGGTACGAGCAGTACTTC
CASSQEEGDGYEQYF
>-|TRBV28|TRBJ2-2|-
TGTGCCAGCAGCCGACCCTTAAGGACAGATAACACCGGGGAGCTGTTTTTT
CASSRPLRTDNTGELFF
>-|TRBV19|TRBJ2-1|once
TGTGCCAGTAGTTGGGGAGGGACATTTGGTCGTGGTGAGCAGTTCTTC
CASSWGGTFGRGEQFF
>-|TRBV28|TRBJ2-1|once
TGTGCCAGCAGTTATTCGGGGGCGGCCTACAATGAGCAGTTCTTC
CASSYSGAAYNEQFF
>-|TRBV19|TRBJ2-7|-
TGTGCCAGTAGTCAAGGGTTGACCTACGAGCAGTACTTC
CASSQGLTYEQYF
>TRBD1|TRBV18|TRBJ2-1|-
TGTGCCAGCTCACAACCGGGACAGACAAACAATGAGCAGTTCTTC
CASSQPGQTNNEQFF
>TRBD2|TRBV27|TRBJ2-7|-
TGTGCCAGCAGTTGGTCAGTGAGCGGGAGCTACGAGCAGTACTTC
CASSWSVSGSYEQYF
>-|TRBV6-5|TRBJ2-1|-
TGTGCCAGCAGGGGCCAAGAGGATGAGCAGTTCTTC
CASRGQEDEQFF
>-|TRBV6-4|TRBJ2-3|-
TGTGCCAGCAGTGACTCGCCACAGGTTAGCACAGATACGCAGTATTTT
CASSDSPQVSTDTQYF
>-|TRBV19|TRBJ2-1|-
TGTGCCAGTAGTCCGTCGAAGCGGTCCACCCTCTACAATGAGCAGTTCTTC
CASSPSKRSTLYNEQFF
>-|TRBV5-4|TRBJ1-4|once
TGTGCCAGCAGCTCTACGACAGCGCTAAATGAAAAACTGTTTTTT
CASSSTTALNEKLFF
>-|TRBV19|TRBJ2-2|-
TGTGCCAGTAGTGCGCGGCACACCGGGGAGCTGTTTTTT
CASSARHTGELFF
>TRBD2|TRBV7-8|TRBJ2-1|-
TGTGCCAGCAGCTTAGGGCGGGAGCCCTACAATGAGCAGTTCTTC
CASSLGREPYNEQFF
>-|TRBV7-6|TRBJ2-5|-
TGTGCCAGCAGCGGGAGAGAAGAGACCCAGTACTTC
CASSGREETQYF
>-|TRBV27|TRBJ2-1|few
TGTGCCAGCAGTCCGCATCCCCCGGAGCAGTTCTTC
CASSPHPPEQFF
>-|TRBV6-5|TRBJ2-1|-
TGTGCCAGCAGCTCGACTGGCAATGAGCAGTTCTTC
CASSSTGNEQFF
>TRBD2|TRBV4-2|TRBJ2-3|-
TGTGCCAGCGGGGGAGGGCGGGAGTCAGATACGCAGTATTTT
CASGGGRESDTQYF
>-|TRBV19|TRBJ2-1|-
TGTGCCAGTAGTCCTGCTTTCAGAGGCGAGCAGTTCTTC
CASSPAFRGEQFF
>-|TRBV7-9|TRBJ2-1|few
TGTGCCAGCAGCTTTAATGGTGGGAATGAGCAGTTCTTC
CASSFNGGNEQFF
>-|TRBV6-5|TRBJ1-1|-
TGTGCCAGCAGTTACTCGAAGAGTCAGAACACTGAAGCTTTCTTT
CASSYSKSQNTEAFF
>TRBD2|TRBV4-1|TRBJ2-4|-
TGCGCCAGCAGCCAAGATCCGCGACTAGCGGGAGTCACCAAAAACATTCAGTACTTC
CASSQDPRLAGVTKNIQYF
>-|TRBV6-6|TRBJ2-7|-
TGTGCCAGCGAGCTCCTAGACGAGCAGTACTTC
CASELLDEQYF
>-|TRBV5-5|TRBJ1-5|-
TGTGCCAGCAGCTTCACCTTTGGGAATCAGCCCCAGCATTTT
CASSFTFGNQPQHF
>-|TRBV10-1|TRBJ1-1|-
TGCGCCAGCAGTGAGGGCAGGATGAACACTGAAGCTTTCTTT
CASSEGRMNTEAFF
>TRBD2|TRBV7-6|TRBJ2-7|-
TGTGCCAGCAGCTTAGGGGAGGGCTCCTACGAGCAGTACTTC
CASSLGEGSYEQYF
>-|TRBV13|TRBJ1-5|-
TGTGCCAGCAGCTTAGGGCGGGTAGGCGAGAGCAATCAGCCCCAGCATTTT
CASSLGRVGESNQPQHF
>-|TRBV6-1|TRBJ1-5|-
TGTGCCAGCACGGGAGGTGGCAATCAGCCCCAGCATTTT
CASTGGGNQPQHF
>-|TRBV15|TRBJ2-7|few
TGTGCCACCAGCTGGACAACAGGGACCTACGAGCAGTACTTC
CATSWTTGTYEQYF
>TRBD1|TRBV9|TRBJ1-2|-
TGTGCCAGAAGCCCTGAGGGGGCGCCCTATGGCTACACCTTC
CARSPEGAPYGYTF
>-|TRBV27|TRBJ2-1|once
TGTGCCAGCAGTTTCCACGACACCCTAGGGGATGAGCAGTTCTTC
CASSFHDTLGDEQFF
>-|TRBV19|TRBJ2-2|-
TGTGCCAGTAGTATTGAAGAAACCGGCGGCGGGGAGCTGTTTTTT
CASSIEETGGGELFF
>-|TRBV9|TRBJ2-1|few
TGTGCCAGCAGCGTAGCTGTTCAGCTGTCCTACAATGAGCAGTTCTTC
CASSVAVQLSYNEQFF
>TRBD1|TRBV7-3|TRBJ1-1|-
TGTGCCAGCAGTTCACTAGGGGGCCGGACTGAAGCTTTCTTT
CASSSLGGRTEAFF
>-|TRBV6-5|TRBJ2-1|-
TGTGCCGCGGGGGCGGGAGTCGTCTACAATGAGCAGTTCTTC
CAAGAGVVYNEQFF
>TRBD2|TRBV7-8|TRBJ2-3|-
TGTGCCAGCAGCTTACTAGCGGGAACCCCAGATACGCAGTATTTT
CASSLLAGTPDTQYF
>TRBD1|TRBV29-1|TRBJ1-1|-
TGCAGCGCCGGACAGGGGGCGCCTGAAGCTTTCTTT
CSAGQGAPEAFF
>TRBD2|TRBV7-2|TRBJ2-1|-
TGTGCCAGCAGCTCCGCCGGGACTAGCGTCCATGAGCAGTTCTTC
CASSSAGTSVHEQFF
>-|TRBV19|TRBJ1-5|few
TGTGCCAGTAGCTCGGTCGGCAATCAGCCCCAGCATTTT
CASSSVGNQPQHF
>TRBD1|TRBV11-2|TRBJ1-1|-
TGTGCCAGCAGCCACCGACAGGGTGGGGAAGCTTTCTTT
CASSHRQGGEAFF
>-|TRBV9|TRBJ2-1|-
TGTGCCAGCAGCCTAACAGGGTTCGATGAGCAGTTCTTC
CASSLTGFDEQFF
>TRBD1|TRBV10-3|TRBJ1-2|medium-sized
TGTGCCATCAGTGCGCCGGACAGGGCGGCGGACTATGGCTACACCTTC
CAISAPDRAADYGYTF
>-|TRBV18|TRBJ1-1|-
TGTGCCAGCTCACCACCGGCGGGTACGGGGACTGAAGCTTTCTTT
CASSPPAGTGTEAFF
>-|TRBV29-1|TRBJ2-1|-
TGCAGCGTTGACAGGACCACTCCCTACAATGAGCAGTTCTTC
CSVDRTTPYNEQFF
>-|TRBV4-1|TRBJ2-2|-
TGCGCCAGCAGCCAAGGGACATATAATGCCGGGGAGCTGTTTTTT
CASSQGTYNAGELFF
>TRBD2|TRBV30|TRBJ2-2|-
TGTGCCTGGAGTGGACTAGCGGGAGGGCCAAACACCGGGGAGCTGTTTTTT
CAWSGLAGGPNTGELFF
>TRBD2|TRBV27|TRBJ2-7|few
TGTGCCAGCAGTTACAGCGGGACCTACGAGCAGTACTTC
CASSYSGTYEQYF
>TRBD1|TRBV27|TRBJ2-4|few
TGTGCCAGCAGTCCTTCGGCAGGGGGCATCGGAAACATTCAGTACTTC
CASSPSAGGIGNIQYF
>-|TRBV13|TRBJ2-7|-
TGTGCCAGCAGCATCTCGGGACCCGGGGGAGAGCAGTACTTC
CASSISGPGGEQYF